The entry below describes one T cell receptor (beta chain). No antigen is known for it. The source of the sample is a study of T cell responses to AZD1222 COVID-19 vaccine. The J segment lost 4 bases and the V segment lost 1 base, leaving 8 bases of the junction unmatched. Germline V gene data show CDR1 as LNHNV and CDR2 as YYDKDF (reference sequence). The CDR3 has 16 residues. Findings and limits, study-wide: A reported finding is that nearly half of spike-specific TCRs target unmutated variant regions. Without day 14 samples, only post-peak T cell repertoires were studied. A mostly white British donor set with more females was recruited, and clonal diversity was possibly underestimated. Spike-specific TCR breadth and depth both grew after two AZD1222 doses.

The table came from immunoSEQ multiplex PCR; TCRdb's copy has only in-frame clones and leaves some out. The sample lists 100,000 to 150,000 clones; about 92% were seen once. The TCR comes from an adult in good health. This sequence joins TRBV15 and TRBJ2-5; 8 positions agree with TRBD2. Material: peripheral blood, obtained on day 0 of MenACWY control vaccination. CDR3 region: CATSRASGSISETQYF. The CDR3 DNA is TGTGCCACCAGCAGAGCGAGCGGGAGTATCTCAGAGACCCAGTACTTC.